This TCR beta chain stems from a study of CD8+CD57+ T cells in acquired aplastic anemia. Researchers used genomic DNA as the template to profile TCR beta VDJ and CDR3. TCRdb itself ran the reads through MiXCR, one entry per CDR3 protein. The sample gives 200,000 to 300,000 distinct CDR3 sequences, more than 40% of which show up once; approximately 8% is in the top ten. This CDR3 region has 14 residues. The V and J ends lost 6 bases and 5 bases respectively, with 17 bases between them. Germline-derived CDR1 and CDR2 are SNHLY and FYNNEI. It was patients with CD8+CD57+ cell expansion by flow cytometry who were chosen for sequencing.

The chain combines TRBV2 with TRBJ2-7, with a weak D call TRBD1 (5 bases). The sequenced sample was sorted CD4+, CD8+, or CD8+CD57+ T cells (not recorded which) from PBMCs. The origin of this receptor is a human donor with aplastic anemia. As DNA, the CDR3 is TGTGCCAGCAGCTTAAGACCTCAGGGCAACGAGCAGTACTTC. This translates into CASSLRPQGNEQYF. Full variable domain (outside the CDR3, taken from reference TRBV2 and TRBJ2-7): EPEVTQTPSHQVTQMGQEVILRCVPISNHLYFYWYRQILGQKVEFLVSFYNNEISEKSEIFDDQFSVERPDGSNFTLKIRSTKLEDSAMYFCASSLRPQGNEQYFGPGTRLTVT.